The 15 T cell receptor beta chains presented below share a single source sample, sequenced in a study of blood T cell repertoires in COVID-19. The table came from immunoSEQ multiplex PCR; TCRdb's copy has only in-frame clones and leaves some out. This repertoire shows roughly 200,000 clones, about 85% found once; its top ten account for about 2.2%. The sample taken for sequencing was PBMCs or T cells enriched from blood (not recorded which). These receptor sequences come from a woman in her twenties or thirties who had recovered from COVID-19.

The CDR3 here is CAVRGSPTGELFF. The CDR3 bases are TGTGCCGTCAGGGGGTCCCCCACCGGGGAGCTGTTTTTT. The chain employs TRBV11-3 and TRBJ2-2; 7 bases line up with TRBD1. The length of the CDR3 is 13 residues. Germline assignment: CDR1 SGHNT and CDR2 YENEEA. The junction had 7 bases not matched to a gene; V was cut back by 11 bases and J by 4 bases.

The chain employs TRBV7-8 and TRBJ2-2, with 8 positions matching TRBD1. V lost 4 bases and J lost 8; bases outside the gene matches: 6. The V gene's germline CDR1 is SGHVS and CDR2 FQNEAQ. The CDR3 covers 14 residues. In DNA, the CDR3 is TGTGCCAGCAGCTACACAGGGGGAGTGGGGGAGCTGTTTTTT. Its translation is CASSYTGGVGELFF.

This clone was found a few times. The same CDR3 is also encoded by other DNA sequences in this sample. The gene calls are TRBV15 and TRBJ1-1; the D is unclear. V lost 0 bases and J lost 1, with 3 bases in between. The CDR3 length is 13 residues. Germline CDR1 is LNHNV and CDR2 is YYDKDF (reference sequence). CDR3 sequence: CATSRDRNTEAFF. The CDR3 DNA is TGTGCCACCAGCAGAGACAGGAACACTGAAGCTTTCTTT.

The V gene is TRBV30, the J gene TRBJ1-6, with no clear D. Germline CDR1 and CDR2: GTSNPN and SVGIG (reference sequence). The CDR3 has 11 amino acids. The V and J ends lost 4 bases and 14 bases respectively, with 12 bases between them. CDR3 region: CAWMGSHTLHF. Here the CDR3 DNA reads TGTGCCTGGATGGGCAGTCACACCCTCCACTTT.

The rearrangement links TRBV27 to TRBJ2-2, with TRBD2 matching over 11 bases. V lost 6 bases to trimming and J lost 4 bases; unmatched junction nucleotides: 4. CDR3 length equals 15 residues. The germline V gene has CDR1 MNHEY and CDR2 SMNVEV (reference sequence). The CDR3 loop reads CASRHSGGVTGELFF. The DNA of the CDR3 is TGTGCCAGCAGACATAGCGGGGGGGTCACCGGGGAGCTGTTTTTT.

This clone showed up just once. This chain connects TRBV27 to TRBJ2-5; 7 bases align to TRBD1. V lost 4 bases to trimming and J lost 2 bases; unmatched junction nucleotides: 7. Germline assignment: CDR1 MNHEY and CDR2 SMNVEV (reference sequence). This CDR3 has 15 residues. Here the CDR3 reads CASSSSPGQQETQYF. DNA for the CDR3: TGTGCCAGCAGTTCCTCTCCGGGACAGCAAGAGACCCAGTACTTC.

In DNA form, the CDR3 reads TGCGCCAGCAGCTTGGTAGGGGGCAGTGAGCAGTTCTTC. It specifies CASSLVGGSEQFF. V usage is TRBV5-1 and J usage is TRBJ2-1; 7 nucleotides match TRBD1. With 0 bases clipped from V and 9 bases from J, the junction kept 3 bases outside the gene matches. Germline V gene sequence: CDR1 SGHRS, CDR2 YFSETQ. The CDR3 runs to 13 residues. The full variable domain, with the rest looked up from reference TRBV5-1 and TRBJ2-1, is KAGVTQTPRYLIKTRGQQVTLSCSPISGHRSVSWYQQTPGQGLQFLFEYFSETQRNKGNFPGRFSGRQFSNSRSEMNVSTLELGDSALYLCASSLVGGSEQFFGPGTRLTVL.

This chain connects TRBV6-5 to TRBJ2-3; 8 positions agree with TRBD2. Germline V gene sequence: CDR1 MNHEY, CDR2 SVGAGI. CDR3 length: 15 residues. V gave up 4 bases and J gave up 6 bases; unmatched junction bases: 9. CDR3 sequence: CASSSGTSGRDTQYF. The CDR3 nucleotides are TGTGCCAGCAGTTCCGGGACTAGTGGGCGGGATACGCAGTATTTT.

This rearrangement joins TRBV4-2 to TRBJ2-3; 14 nucleotides line up with TRBD2. J gave up 3 bases and V 4 bases, and 3 bases lay outside the gene matches. The CDR3 has 16 amino acids. The germline V gene has CDR1 LGHNA and CDR2 YNFKEQ. In nucleotides, the CDR3 is TGTGCCAGCAGCCCTGGGACTAGCGGGGGAACAGATACGCAGTATTTT. It is translated as CASSPGTSGGTDTQYF.

This clone was found once. The chain has TRBV11-2 and TRBJ2-6; D is unresolved. Germline V gene sequence: CDR1 SGHAT, CDR2 FQNNGV. The V end was cut by 5 bases, the J end by 1 base, with 9 bases between. The CDR3 contains 15 residues. Here the CDR3 reads CASSPTVSGANVLTF. CDR3 nucleotides: TGTGCCAGCAGCCCTACGGTGTCTGGGGCCAACGTCCTGACTTTC.

The J gene is TRBJ1-2, the V gene TRBV19; 7 positions agree with TRBD1. This CDR3 is built from 16 residues. Trimming took 4 bases from V and 3 from J; bases not matched to a gene: 11. Germline V gives CDR1 LNHDA, CDR2 SQIVND (reference sequence). This chain's CDR3 is CASSRVPGQSDYGYTF. DNA for the CDR3: TGTGCCAGTAGTAGAGTCCCGGGACAGTCGGACTATGGCTACACCTTC.

The rearrangement links TRBV30 to TRBJ2-7; TRBD2 matches 7 bases. With V trimmed by 0 bases and J by 2 bases, 1 base remained unmatched. The CDR3 length is 13 residues. CDR1 and CDR2 (germline): GTSNPN, SVGIG (reference sequence). The CDR3 protein is CAWSVRGAYEQYF. The CDR3 nucleotides read TGTGCCTGGAGTGTACGGGGGGCCTACGAGCAGTACTTC.

This rearrangement joins TRBV6-6 to TRBJ1-6; tentative D call: TRBD1 (5 bases). Trimming removed 2 bases at V and 8 bases at J, with 16 bases between. Germline V CDR1 and CDR2: MNHNY, SVGAGI (reference sequence). The CDR3 has 16 amino acids. The CDR3 loop reads CASSYPGTSGDSPLHF. DNA for the CDR3: TGTGCCAGCAGTTACCCGGGGACTTCGGGGGATTCACCCCTCCACTTT.

The V call is TRBV30, the J call TRBJ1-2; 7 bases line up with TRBD1. Per germline, CDR1 GTSNPN and CDR2 SVGIG (reference sequence). This CDR3 spans 15 amino acids. V lost 3 bases to trimming and J lost 4 bases; unmatched junction nucleotides: 11. The CDR3 bases are TGTGCCTGGAGCCTAGGACAGGCGGCAAGCTATGGCTACACCTTC. Translating it yields CAWSLGQAASYGYTF.

Comment on this clone: Additional DNA sequences in this sample encode the identical CDR3. The rearrangement uses TRBV19 and TRBJ2-7; 7 nucleotides agree with TRBD2. The CDR3 runs to 14 residues. Germline-derived CDR1 and CDR2 are LNHDA and SQIVND (reference sequence). Unmatched junction bases numbered 3, after V lost 3 bases and J lost 1 base. The chain's CDR3 is CASSMASGSYEQYF. DNA for the CDR3: TGTGCCAGTAGTATGGCTAGCGGTTCCTACGAGCAGTACTTC.